Shown below are 32 T cell receptor beta chains from a single sample sequenced in a study of T cells in localized non-small cell lung cancer. Produced via immunoSEQ multiplex PCR; TCRdb's table is partial and in-frame only. The sample records about 29,000 clones, 80% to 90% being singletons. The sequences come from peripheral blood, collected before any cancer treatment. The receptors were sampled from a male donor aged 60 or over with stage I lung adenocarcinoma.

V gene TRBV30 combines with J gene TRBJ1-2, with 7 bases lining up with TRBD1. Trimming removed 2 bases from V and 2 bases from J; junction bases left unmatched: 2. This CDR3 is built from 13 residues. CDR1 is GTSNPN and CDR2 is SVGIG in the germline V gene (reference sequence). The CDR3 protein is CAWSPRGNYGYTF. The CDR3 nucleotides read TGTGCCTGGAGTCCCAGGGGGAACTATGGCTACACCTTC.

The CDR3 region has the DNA TGTGCCAGCAGCTTGGGACAGGGGGCAGAGACCCAGTACTTC. Amino acid sequence: CASSLGQGAETQYF. The V and J genes are TRBV7-2 and TRBJ2-5, with TRBD1 matching 12 bases. With V trimmed by 3 bases and J by 4 bases, 0 bases remained unmatched. The CDR3 length is 14 residues. Germline V CDR1 and CDR2: SGHTA, FQGNSA. Using reference TRBV7-2 and TRBJ2-5 for the parts outside the CDR3, the full variable domain is GAGVSQSPSNKVTEKGKDVELRCDPISGHTALYWYRQSLGQGLEFLIYFQGNSAPDKSGLPSDRFSAERTGGSVSTLTIQRTQQEDSAVYLCASSLGQGAETQYFGPGTRLLVL.

For the CDR3, the DNA is TGTGCCAGCAGCCAAGCGGGTATAAGCGGGGGGGCGTACAATGAGCAGTTCTTC. Its translation: CASSQAGISGGAYNEQFF. The gene calls are TRBV7-9 and TRBJ2-1; TRBD2 agrees at 10 bases. CDR1 and CDR2 (germline): SEHNR, FQNEAQ (reference sequence). Trimming removed 5 bases from V and 4 bases from J; junction bases left unmatched: 14. The CDR3 is 18 residues long.

This clone showed up just a few times. This rearrangement joins TRBV5-1 to TRBJ2-1; D call uncertain. Trimming removed 0 bases at V and 3 bases at J, with 10 bases between. The germline gives CDR1 SGHRS, CDR2 YFSETQ. This CDR3 has 15 residues. The DNA for the CDR3 is TGCGCCAGCAGCTTGGAGGGCGAGGTCTACAATGAGCAGTTCTTC. Residues: CASSLEGEVYNEQFF.

As to this clone: One end of the junction varies from germline; a read error may be responsible. The chain has TRBV4-1 and TRBJ1-1, with a tentative D call TRBD1 (5 bases). Germline CDR1 MGHRA, CDR2 YSYEKL. The CDR3 has 14 residues. The CDR3: CASRQDRQGAEAFF. CDR3 nucleotide sequence: TGCGCCAGCAGGCAAGACCGGCAGGGTGCTGAAGCTTTCTTT.

The J gene is TRBJ1-2, the V gene TRBV5-4; the match to TRBD1 covers 8 bases. The CDR3 sequence is 14 residues long. V lost 0 bases and J lost 5; bases outside the gene matches: 3. Germline CDR1 reads SGHNT; CDR2 reads YYREEE (reference sequence). CDR3 DNA: TGTGCCAGCAGCTTGGAACGACAGGGGTATGGCTACACCTTC. It codes for CASSLERQGYGYTF.

The chain is built from TRBV10-3 and TRBJ2-3, with 8 bases identical to TRBD1. From germline, CDR1 is ENHRY and CDR2 SYGVKD. With 4 bases clipped from V and 5 bases from J, the junction kept 5 bases outside the gene matches. The CDR3 runs 14 residues. CDR3 sequence (DNA): TGTGCCATCAGTGTCGCACAGGGGGAAGATACGCAGTATTTT. Its translation is CAISVAQGEDTQYF.

Of note for this clone: An end of the junction differs from the germline gene, which may be a read error. The chain couples TRBV4-1 to TRBJ1-2, with a tentative D call TRBD1 (6 bases). The CDR3 loop spans 16 amino acids. Germline assignment: CDR1 MGHRA and CDR2 YSYEKL. In DNA form, the CDR3 reads TGCGCCAGCAGCCACGATAAACAACAGGGAGGCTATGGCTACGCCTTC. It translates to CASSHDKQQGGYGYAF.

This chain uses TRBV7-8 with TRBJ1-5, with D possibly TRBD1 on 5 matching bases. Germline V gives CDR1 SGHVS, CDR2 FQNEAQ. V was cut by 1 base and J by 1 base, with 8 bases left in between. The CDR3 contains 15 residues. The CDR3 region is CASSLGQMSNQPQHF. CDR3 in DNA: TGTGCCAGCAGCTTAGGACAGATGAGCAATCAGCCCCAGCATTTT.

The rearrangement uses TRBV7-8 and TRBJ2-7, with 8 bases that match TRBD1. The CDR3 totals 12 residues. The V segment lost 5 bases and the J segment 6 bases; nucleotides outside the gene matches: 3. From germline, CDR1 is SGHVS and CDR2 FQNEAQ. CDR3 region: CASSPQGAEQYF. CDR3 coding DNA: TGTGCCAGCAGCCCCCAGGGGGCCGAGCAGTACTTC.

J is TRBJ2-3 and V is TRBV30; D is ambiguous. Deletions cut 2 bases from V and 4 bases from J, with 7 bases between. The CDR3 spans 12 residues. CDR1 is GTSNPN and CDR2 is SVGIG in the germline V gene (reference sequence). The CDR3 coding sequence is TGTGCCTGGAGTTCAACTGCAGATACGCAGTATTTT. Translation gives CAWSSTADTQYF.

The chain uses TRBV7-2 and TRBJ1-2, with 7 bases identical to TRBD1. The CDR3 has 17 residues. Trimming at V came to 5 bases and at J to 3 bases, leaving 15 bases not matched to a gene. The V gene's germline CDR1 is SGHTA and CDR2 FQGNSA. The CDR3 bases are TGTGCCAGCAGCGTGCGGGACAGTGCCGTTGCCTACTATGGCTACACCTTC. Translation: CASSVRDSAVAYYGYTF. Together with reference TRBV7-2 and TRBJ1-2, the CDR3 gives the full variable domain: GAGVSQSPSNKVTEKGKDVELRCDPISGHTALYWYRQSLGQGLEFLIYFQGNSAPDKSGLPSDRFSAERTGGSVSTLTIQRTQQEDSAVYLCASSVRDSAVAYYGYTFGSGTRLTVV.

This clone has just a few counts. J is TRBJ2-1 and V is TRBV2; TRBD1 agrees at 8 bases. With V trimmed by 5 bases and J by 6 bases, 6 bases remained unmatched. Per germline, CDR1 SNHLY and CDR2 FYNNEI. The CDR3 is made up of 14 amino acids. The CDR3 region is CASSQTGVGNEQFF. DNA for the CDR3: TGTGCCAGCAGTCAGACAGGGGTCGGCAATGAGCAGTTCTTC.

V and J are TRBV28 and TRBJ2-7; 9 bases fit TRBD1. Per the germline V gene, CDR1 is MDHEN and CDR2 is SYDVKM. J lost 6 bases, V lost 6 bases, and 9 bases had no gene match. The CDR3 runs 14 residues. The CDR3 DNA is TGTGCCAGCAGCACAGGGGGCCGAGCTGTCGAGCAGTACTTC. Its protein product is CASSTGGRAVEQYF.

The rearrangement joins TRBV10-2 to TRBJ2-1; no clear D gene. The germline V and J ends were trimmed by 3 bases and 0 bases, with 6 bases remaining between them. CDR3 length: 14 amino acids. The germline V gene encodes CDR1 WSHSY and CDR2 SAAADI. This CDR3 reads CASSDHSSYNEQFF. The CDR3 DNA sequence: TGCGCCAGCAGTGACCATAGCTCCTACAATGAGCAGTTCTTC.

The chain has TRBV9 and TRBJ2-1; 9 bases are a match to TRBD1. Trimming took 3 bases from V and 6 from J; bases not matched to a gene: 10. The CDR3 consists of 16 residues. Germline V gene lookup returns CDR1 SGDLS and CDR2 YYNGEE. The CDR3 DNA sequence: TGTGCCAGCAGCGAAGGGACAGGGAACAGGGTCAATGAGCAGTTCTTC. It is translated as CASSEGTGNRVNEQFF.

V and J are TRBV7-2 and TRBJ2-1; D not certain. This CDR3 region has 12 residues. Trimming took off 4 bases at V and 10 bases at J, with 11 bases between the two ends. Looked up from germline, CDR1 is SGHTA and CDR2 is FQGNSA. CDR3: CASSSYQGEQFF. The DNA of the CDR3 is TGTGCCAGCAGCTCATACCAAGGGGAGCAGTTCTTC.

For the CDR3, the DNA is TGTGCCAGCGGATCAACGACAGGGGGCCGGACTGAAGCTTTCTTT. Its protein product is CASGSTTGGRTEAFF. The chain joins TRBV6-5 to TRBJ1-1; TRBD1 aligns across 10 bases. CDR3 length: 15 residues. J gave up 5 bases and V 8 bases, and 11 bases lay outside the gene matches. CDR1 and CDR2 (germline): MNHEY, SVGAGI.

This chain joins TRBV5-1 and TRBJ2-1, with D possibly matching TRBD1 (6 bases). The CDR3 covers 12 residues. Trimming removed 2 bases from V and 7 bases from J, with 7 bases in between. Germline CDR1 is SGHRS and CDR2 is YFSETQ. The CDR3 sequence: CASSLQGNEQFF. CDR3 bases: TGCGCCAGCAGCTTACAGGGTAATGAGCAGTTCTTC.

The chain uses TRBV28 and TRBJ1-1; D uncertain. The germline V gene encodes CDR1 MDHEN and CDR2 SYDVKM. This CDR3 is built from 13 residues. Trimming cost V 6 bases and J 0 bases, with 8 bases left between them. In DNA form, the CDR3 reads TGTGCCAGCAGAAAACAGTTGAACACTGAAGCTTTCTTT. Protein sequence: CASRKQLNTEAFF.

The chain employs TRBV30 and TRBJ2-3; D unresolved. The V end was cut by 4 bases, the J end by 0 bases, with 8 bases between. Germline V lookup: CDR1 GTSNPN, CDR2 SVGIG (reference sequence). This CDR3 has 13 amino acids. Here the CDR3 DNA reads TGTGCCTGGAAGGCGACTAGCACAGATACGCAGTATTTT. Its translation is CAWKATSTDTQYF.

This clone was seen a few times. The gene calls are TRBV7-3 and TRBJ2-3; D is perhaps TRBD1 (6 bases). Between the trimmed V and J ends, which lost 1 base and 9 bases, there was a span of 11 bases. The CDR3 totals 13 residues. The germline gives CDR1 SGHTA, CDR2 FQGTGA. The CDR3 protein is CASSLNWDKTQYF. In nucleotides, the CDR3 is TGTGCCAGCAGCTTAAATTGGGACAAGACGCAGTATTTT. The full variable domain, in which reference TRBV7-3 and TRBJ2-3 provide the parts outside the CDR3, is GAGVSQTPSNKVTEKGKYVELRCDPISGHTALYWYRQSLGQGPEFLIYFQGTGAADDSGLPNDRFFAVRPEGSVSTLKIQRTERGDSAVYLCASSLNWDKTQYFGPGTRLTVL.

DNA for the CDR3: TGTGCCAGCAGCTTAGGGACAGCGTTTAATTCACCCCTCCACTTT. It encodes CASSLGTAFNSPLHF. The chain recombines TRBV7-3 with TRBJ1-6; 7 bases match TRBD1. The CDR3 has 15 residues. The germline CDR1 and CDR2 sequences are SGHTA and FQGTGA. V was pared by 2 bases and J by 6 bases, with 4 bases of the junction left unmatched.

The chain recombines TRBV19 with TRBJ2-5; 8 bases agree with TRBD1. J was trimmed by 1 base and V by 6 bases; bases with no gene match: 4. Germline values: CDR1 LNHDA, CDR2 SQIVND (reference sequence). There are 14 residues in the CDR3. CDR3 amino acids: CASSQGATQETQYF. The CDR3 DNA follows: TGTGCCAGTAGCCAGGGGGCGACCCAAGAGACCCAGTACTTC.

This rearrangement joins TRBV27 to TRBJ1-6; unclear D gene. Trimming pared 3 bases from V and 4 bases from J, leaving 7 bases between. This CDR3 contains 14 residues. Germline lookup yields CDR1 MNHEY and CDR2 SMNVEV (reference sequence). CDR3 sequence (DNA): TGTGCCAGCAGTTTTCCAGGATATAATTCACCCCTCCACTTT. This translates into CASSFPGYNSPLHF.

The rearrangement joins TRBV11-2 to TRBJ2-6; D is perhaps TRBD2 (5 bases). Per germline, CDR1 SGHAT and CDR2 FQNNGV. The CDR3 is made up of 19 amino acids. Trimming cost V 5 bases and J 1 base, with 21 bases left between them. CDR3 coding DNA: TGTGCCAGCAGCCCCAGACCGGGGAGTGATTATTCTGGGGCCAACGTCCTGACTTTC. Its protein product is CASSPRPGSDYSGANVLTF.

The rearrangement links TRBV6-5 to TRBJ1-6; no definite D call. Trimming took 2 bases from V and 13 from J, leaving 12 bases between them. Germline V CDR1 and CDR2: MNHEY, SVGAGI. This CDR3 region has 13 residues. The CDR3 region is CASSYDLPGPLHF. The CDR3 DNA follows: TGTGCCAGCAGTTACGATCTACCGGGTCCCCTCCACTTT.

In DNA form, the CDR3 reads TGTGCCTGGACCCCAGGAGGGCGCGAGCAGTACTTC. It yields the protein CAWTPGGREQYF. The rearrangement joins TRBV30 to TRBJ2-7; D is possibly TRBD2 (6 bases). The length of the CDR3 is 12 residues. The V end was cut by 4 bases, the J end by 6 bases, with 13 bases between. Looked up from germline, CDR1 is GTSNPN and CDR2 is SVGIG (reference sequence).

This chain connects TRBV5-1 to TRBJ1-1, with TRBD1 matching 8 bases. The germline V gene encodes CDR1 SGHRS and CDR2 YFSETQ. V lost 1 base to trimming and J lost 7 bases; unmatched junction nucleotides: 6. The CDR3 loop spans 14 amino acids. The CDR3 nucleotides are TGCGCCAGCAGCTTGTTTCCAGGGGGCATTGAAGCTTTCTTT. This translates into CASSLFPGGIEAFF.

Details on this clone: The same CDR3 also results from other DNA sequences found in this sample. This sequence joins TRBV6-5 and TRBJ2-3; D not resolved. Germline-derived CDR1 and CDR2 are MNHEY and SVGAGI. Trimming shortened V by 0 bases and J by 2 bases, and 6 bases separated the two germline ends. This CDR3 is built from 14 residues. CDR3 sequence: CASSYSRPTDTQYF. The DNA of the CDR3 is TGTGCCAGCAGTTACTCTCGTCCCACAGATACGCAGTATTTT.

This chain uses TRBV27 with TRBJ1-6, with TRBD1 as a possible D gene (5 bases). CDR1 is MNHEY, CDR2 SMNVEV, per germline (reference sequence). Trimming pared 6 bases from V and 7 bases from J, leaving 13 bases between. This CDR3 comprises 14 residues. DNA for the CDR3: TGTGCCAGCAGCCTCAGGGCAGGGAATTCACCCCTCCACTTT. Encoded protein: CASSLRAGNSPLHF.

The chain has TRBV5-6 and TRBJ1-2; D call uncertain. From germline, CDR1 is SGHDT and CDR2 YYEEEE. Trimming took off 0 bases at V and 8 bases at J, with 14 bases between the two ends. The CDR3 sequence is 14 residues long. The CDR3 nucleotides read TGTGCCAGCAGCTTGGGACGCGGAAGGGTCGGCTACACCTTC. This translates into CASSLGRGRVGYTF.